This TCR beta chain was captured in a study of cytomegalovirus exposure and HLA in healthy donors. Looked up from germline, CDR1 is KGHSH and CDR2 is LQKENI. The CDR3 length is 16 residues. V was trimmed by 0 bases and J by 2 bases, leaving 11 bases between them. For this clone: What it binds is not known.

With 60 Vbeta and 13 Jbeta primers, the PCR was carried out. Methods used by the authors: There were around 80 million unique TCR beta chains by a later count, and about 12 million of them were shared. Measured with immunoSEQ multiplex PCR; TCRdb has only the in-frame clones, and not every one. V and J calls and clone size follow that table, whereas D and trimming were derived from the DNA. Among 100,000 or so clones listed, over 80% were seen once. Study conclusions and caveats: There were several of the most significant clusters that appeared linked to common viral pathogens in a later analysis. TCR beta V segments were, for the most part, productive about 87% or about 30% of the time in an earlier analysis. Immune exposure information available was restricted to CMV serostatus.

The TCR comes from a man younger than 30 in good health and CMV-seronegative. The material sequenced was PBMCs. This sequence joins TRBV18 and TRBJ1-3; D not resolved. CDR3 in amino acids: CASSPPGGEAGNTIYF. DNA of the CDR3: TGTGCCAGCTCACCACCGGGCGGGGAGGCTGGAAACACCATATATTTT.